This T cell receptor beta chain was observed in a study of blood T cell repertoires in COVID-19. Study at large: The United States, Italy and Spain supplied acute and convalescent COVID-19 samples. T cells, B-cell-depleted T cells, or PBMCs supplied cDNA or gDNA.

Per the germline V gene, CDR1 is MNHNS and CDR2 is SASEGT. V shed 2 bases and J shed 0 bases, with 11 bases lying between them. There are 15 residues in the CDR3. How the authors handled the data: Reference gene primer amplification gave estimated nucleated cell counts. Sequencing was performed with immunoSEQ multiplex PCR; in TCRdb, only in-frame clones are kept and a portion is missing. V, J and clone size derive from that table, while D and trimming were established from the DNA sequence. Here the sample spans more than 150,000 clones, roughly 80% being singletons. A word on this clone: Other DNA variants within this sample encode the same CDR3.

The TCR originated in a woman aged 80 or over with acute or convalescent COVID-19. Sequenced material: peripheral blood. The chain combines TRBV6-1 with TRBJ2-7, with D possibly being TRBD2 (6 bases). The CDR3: CASSEWGRISYEQYF. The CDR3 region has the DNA TGTGCCAGCAGTGAATGGGGGAGGATCTCCTACGAGCAGTACTTC.